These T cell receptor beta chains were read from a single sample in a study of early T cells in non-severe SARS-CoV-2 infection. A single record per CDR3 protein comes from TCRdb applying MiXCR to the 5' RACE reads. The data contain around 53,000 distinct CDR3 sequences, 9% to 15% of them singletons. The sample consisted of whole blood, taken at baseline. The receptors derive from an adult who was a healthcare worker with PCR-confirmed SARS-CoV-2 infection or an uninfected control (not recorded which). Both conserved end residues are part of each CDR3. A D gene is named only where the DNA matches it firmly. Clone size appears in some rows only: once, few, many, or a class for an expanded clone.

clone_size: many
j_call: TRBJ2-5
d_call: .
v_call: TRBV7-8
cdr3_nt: TGTGCCAGCAGATTGGATCAAGAGACCCAGTACTTC
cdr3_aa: CASRLDQETQYF

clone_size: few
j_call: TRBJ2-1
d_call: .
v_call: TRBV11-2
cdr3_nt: TGTGCCAGCAGCCCCCTGAGGGGTAGGTCCTACAATGAGCAGTTCTTC
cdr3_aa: CASSPLRGRSYNEQFF

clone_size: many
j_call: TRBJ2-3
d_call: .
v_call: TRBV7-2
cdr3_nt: TGTGCCAGCACCCGGGCCAGCCCTGCGGATACGCAGTATTTT
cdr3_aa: CASTRASPADTQYF

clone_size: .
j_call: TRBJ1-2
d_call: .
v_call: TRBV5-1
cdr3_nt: TGCGCCAGCAGCTTAAGACCGGGCACGGCCTATGGCTACACCTTC
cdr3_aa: CASSLRPGTAYGYTF

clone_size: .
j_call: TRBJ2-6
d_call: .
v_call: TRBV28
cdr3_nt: TGTGCCAGCAGTCCCGACAGCTCTGGGGCCAACGTCCTGACTTTC
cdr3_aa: CASSPDSSGANVLTF

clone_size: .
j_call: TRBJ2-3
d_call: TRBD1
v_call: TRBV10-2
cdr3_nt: TGCGCCAGCAGTAGGACAGGTAGCACAGATACGCAGTATTTT
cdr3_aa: CASSRTGSTDTQYF

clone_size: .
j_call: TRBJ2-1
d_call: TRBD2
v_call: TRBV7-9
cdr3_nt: TGTGCCAGCAGCTTACTAGTAGCGGGAGGGCCGGGTAATGAGCAGTTCTTC
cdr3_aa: CASSLLVAGGPGNEQFF

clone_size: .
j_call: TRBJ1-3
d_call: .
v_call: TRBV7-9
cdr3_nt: TGTGCCAGCAGCCCTAACCCCTCTGGAAACACCATATATTTT
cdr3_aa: CASSPNPSGNTIYF

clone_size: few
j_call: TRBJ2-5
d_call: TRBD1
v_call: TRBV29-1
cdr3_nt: TGCAGCGTTACAGGGGTAGAGACCCAGTACTTC
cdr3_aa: CSVTGVETQYF

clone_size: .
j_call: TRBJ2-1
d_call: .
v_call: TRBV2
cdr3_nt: TGTGCCAGCAGTGTAAACTCGCGGGTACCCTACAATGAGCAGTTCTTC
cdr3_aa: CASSVNSRVPYNEQFF

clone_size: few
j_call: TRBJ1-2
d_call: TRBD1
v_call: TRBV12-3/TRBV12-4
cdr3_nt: TGTGCCAGCAGTTCCCGACAGGGGGCAGTGAGAGGCTACACCTTC
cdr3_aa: CASSSRQGAVRGYTF

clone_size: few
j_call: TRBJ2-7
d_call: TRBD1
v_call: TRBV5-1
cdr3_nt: TGCGCCAGCAGCCCCGGACAGGGTCCCACCTACGAGCAGTACTTC
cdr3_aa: CASSPGQGPTYEQYF

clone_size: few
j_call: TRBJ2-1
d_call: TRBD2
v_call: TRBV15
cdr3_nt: TGTGCCACCAGCAGAGGTCGGGCGGGGGTTTTCGATGAGCAGTTCTTC
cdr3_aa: CATSRGRAGVFDEQFF

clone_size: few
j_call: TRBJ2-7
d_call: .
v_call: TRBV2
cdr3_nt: TGTGCCAGCATGGACAACTACGAGCAGTACTTC
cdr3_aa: CASMDNYEQYF

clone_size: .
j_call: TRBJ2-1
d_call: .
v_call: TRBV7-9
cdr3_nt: TGTGCCAGCAGCACACCGGGGGACTCACAGGGGAATGAGCAGTTCTTC
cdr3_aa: CASSTPGDSQGNEQFF

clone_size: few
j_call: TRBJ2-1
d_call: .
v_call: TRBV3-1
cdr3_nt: TGTGCCAGCAGCCAAGGCCCCCAGGTTTCCTATGAGCAGTTCTTC
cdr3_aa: CASSQGPQVSYEQFF

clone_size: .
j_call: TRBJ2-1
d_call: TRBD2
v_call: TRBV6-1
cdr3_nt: TGTGCCAGCCTAGCGGGGGGATACAATGAGCAGTTCTTC
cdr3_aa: CASLAGGYNEQFF

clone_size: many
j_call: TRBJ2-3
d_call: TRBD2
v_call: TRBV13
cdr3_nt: TGTGCCAGCAGCTCGGATTATAGCGGGAGGGCCCGAAATACGCAGTATTTT
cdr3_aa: CASSSDYSGRARNTQYF

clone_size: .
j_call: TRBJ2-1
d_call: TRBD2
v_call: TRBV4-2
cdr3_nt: TGTGCCAGCAGCCAAGGGGGACTAGCGGAGTACAATGAGCAGTTCTTC
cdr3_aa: CASSQGGLAEYNEQFF

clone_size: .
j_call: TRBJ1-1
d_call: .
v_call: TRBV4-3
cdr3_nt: TGCGCCAGCAGCCAAGTAGGAGGGATGACTGAAGCTTTCTTT
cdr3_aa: CASSQVGGMTEAFF

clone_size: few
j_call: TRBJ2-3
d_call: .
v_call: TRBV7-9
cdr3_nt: TGTGCCAGCAGCTTGGACAAACATACGCAGTATTTT
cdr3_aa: CASSLDKHTQYF

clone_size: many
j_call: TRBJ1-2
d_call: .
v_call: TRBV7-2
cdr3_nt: TGTGCCAGCAGCTTAGGGGTCGCGACGCATGGCTACACCTTC
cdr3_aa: CASSLGVATHGYTF